The text below deals with one T cell receptor (beta chain). What this receptor recognizes is not known. No much larger clonotype is one base removed from it; base qualities were not supplied. This sample was taken from a study of neoadjuvant nivolumab and ipilimumab in lung cancer (dated by TCRdb to 2018 to 2021). Study-wide context: Nivolumab was administered intravenously at 3 mg/kg on days 1, 15 and 29, and in the combination arm ipilimumab 1 mg/kg was added on day 1 only. Matched pretherapy and resected tumor pairs were analyzed for seven patients: four treated with nivolumab and three with nivolumab plus ipilimumab. A total of roughly 45 patients with operable NSCLC were treated in the trial, with about 23 randomized to nivolumab monotherapy and about 20 randomized to nivolumab plus ipilimumab. The study compared TCR repertoires in pretherapy (baseline) peripheral blood with TCR repertoires in tumors resected at surgery after neoadjuvant immune checkpoint blockade. For each study arm, the primary endpoint of the trial was the rate of major pathologic response (MPR) in the intention-to-treat population.

The library was generated by the immunoSEQ multiplex PCR assay. Per the source publication's procedure: Repertoires were summarized by richness and clonality, and significantly expanded and contracted clones were identified between pre- and post-therapy samples. TCRdb provides this immuneACCESS table in a form limited to in-frame rearrangements. Some clones are lacking; in checked studies, under half of them reflect an unresolved V gene, and why the rest are absent is not known. The V and J calls and clone size were taken over from that table, and D and trimming were inferred from the DNA. The sample profile shows some 9,300 clones; 84% of them were found once. Clones ranked in the top ten supply around 8% of the sample. The sample's time point, from its label and the paper: at surgical resection after neoadjuvant nivolumab +/- ipilimumab. The samples were taken from NEOSTAR, a phase 2 randomized trial in operable NSCLC that tested neoadjuvant nivolumab or nivolumab plus ipilimumab, followed by surgery.

The junction carries 5 bases between V and J, which are trimmed by 1 base and 5 bases respectively. CDR1 and CDR2, per the germline V gene, are SNHLY and FYNNEI. There are 12 amino acids in the CDR3, from cysteine to phenylalanine inclusive. Only the CDR3 DNA is retained, 36 bases long and in frame from the first base. Here is what the overall study found, with its caveats: From pretherapy to surgery, increases in tumor T-cell richness and clonality were observed in three of three dual-therapy tumors but in only two of four nivolumab-treated tumors. Resected tumors had greater TCR richness and clonality than tumor-adjacent uninvolved lung, and increases were observed in more dual-therapy-treated tumors. TCR sequencing was performed in a small number of samples. There was no significant correlation between TCR clonality and pathologic tumor regression, and just a single major-pathologic-response sample was available for the clonality-regression analysis. TCR richness in pretherapy blood showed a positive correlation with richness in tumors resected after neoadjuvant therapy (Spearman R of about 0.82).

The receptor comes from an adult with non-small cell lung cancer. Source: tumor tissue, taken after neoadjuvant nivolumab, alone or with ipilimumab, at or shortly before surgery. Recombination joined TRBV2 with TRBJ1-2; the D segment cannot be called with confidence. Read as DNA, the sequence is TGTGCCAGCAGTGAAGGCCCGTATGGCTACACCTTC. This gives the protein CASSEGPYGYTF.